Sequencing of this T cell receptor beta chain was carried out in a study of T cell repertoires in cytomegalovirus infection. Broader study findings: Accumulated public TCR beta family frequency recognized individuals carrying CMV together with the relevant HLA. Ex vivo responses were dominated by HLA-C-restricted CMV-specific TCR beta clonotypes.

Each CDR3 protein gets one entry after TCRdb re-called the reads with MiXCR. This table has 160,000 or so distinct CDR3 sequences, around 22% appearing once. This clonotype was observed a handful of times. Antigen specificity is unknown. The specimen sequenced was PBMCs. The source is a human donor in good health (CMV status not recorded). Some clones in this sample may be carry-over from other donors' samples.

DNA of the CDR3: TGTGCCAGCAGCTTACTAAACACTCCGAACACTGAAGCTTTCTTT. Encoded protein: CASSLLNTPNTEAFF. The chain joins TRBV7-3 to TRBJ1-1; the D is unclear. The CDR3 spans 15 residues. Between the trimmed V and J ends, which lost 2 bases and 1 base, there was a span of 11 bases. Germline V gene sequence: CDR1 SGHTA, CDR2 FQGTGA. The variable domain in full, with the rest retrieved from reference TRBV7-3 and TRBJ1-1, is GAGVSQTPSNKVTEKGKYVELRCDPISGHTALYWYRQSLGQGPEFLIYFQGTGAADDSGLPNDRFFAVRPEGSVSTLKIQRTERGDSAVYLCASSLLNTPNTEAFFGQGTRLTVV.